This T cell receptor (beta chain) is from a study of T cell responses to AZD1222 COVID-19 vaccine. Germline values: CDR1 KGHSH, CDR2 LQKENI. This CDR3 is built from 15 residues. V lost 1 base and J 0 bases, leaving 9 bases between the germline ends. The data were produced by immunoSEQ multiplex PCR, yet TCRdb's version contains in-frame clones alone and is incomplete. This table has approximately 150,000 clones, approximately 93% appearing once. Remarks on this clone: Its cognate antigen is unknown.

Whole-study results and caveats: Close to half of spike-specific TCRs reportedly recognize unmutated variant regions. It should be noted that donors were predominantly white British and more often female, and clonal diversity was possibly underestimated. Increased Spike-specific TCR breadth and depth were observed after two AZD1222 doses. Researchers report vaccine-associated CD4 TCRs spanning spike, with dominance at 160-218 and 743-854.

This sequence was found in an adult in good health. This chain uses TRBV18 with TRBJ2-5; D unresolved. The sample in question was peripheral blood, obtained on day 0 of MenACWY control vaccination. The CDR3 DNA follows: TGTGCCAGCTCACCACTGAACGGCCACCAAGAGACCCAGTACTTC. Protein sequence: CASSPLNGHQETQYF.